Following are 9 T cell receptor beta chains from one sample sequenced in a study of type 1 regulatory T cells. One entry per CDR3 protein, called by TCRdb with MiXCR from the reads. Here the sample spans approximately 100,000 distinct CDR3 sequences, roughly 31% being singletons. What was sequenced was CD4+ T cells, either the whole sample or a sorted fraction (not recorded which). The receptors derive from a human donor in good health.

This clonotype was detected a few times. CDR3 sequence reads: CASSLVELNEQFF. In DNA form, the CDR3 reads TGTGCCAGCAGCTTAGTGGAGCTCAATGAGCAGTTCTTC. This chain uses TRBV11-2 with TRBJ2-1; the D is unclear. CDR3 size: 13 residues. From germline, CDR1 is SGHAT and CDR2 FQNNGV. The ends were cut back, 1 base at V and 6 bases at J, with 7 bases in the middle.

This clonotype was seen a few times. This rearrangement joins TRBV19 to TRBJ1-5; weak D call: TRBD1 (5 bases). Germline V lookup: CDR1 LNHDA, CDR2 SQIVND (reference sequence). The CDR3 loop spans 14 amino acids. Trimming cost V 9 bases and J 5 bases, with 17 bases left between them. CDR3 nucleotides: TGTGCCAGAGGAGCCATCGCGGGGGATCAGCCCCAGCATTTT. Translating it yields CARGAIAGDQPQHF.

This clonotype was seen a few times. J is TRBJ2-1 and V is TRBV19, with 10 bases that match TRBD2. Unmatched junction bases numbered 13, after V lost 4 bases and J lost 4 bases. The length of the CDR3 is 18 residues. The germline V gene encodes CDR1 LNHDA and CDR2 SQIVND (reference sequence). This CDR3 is CASSRLGLAGEFYNEQFF. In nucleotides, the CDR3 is TGTGCCAGTAGTAGGCTGGGGCTAGCGGGGGAATTTTACAATGAGCAGTTCTTC.

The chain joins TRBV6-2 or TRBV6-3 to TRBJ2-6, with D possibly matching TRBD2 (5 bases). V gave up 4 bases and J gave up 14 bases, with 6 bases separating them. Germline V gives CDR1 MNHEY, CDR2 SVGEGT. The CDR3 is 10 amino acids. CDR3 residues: CASSSGFLTF. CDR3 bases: TGTGCCAGCAGTTCGGGATTCCTGACTTTC.

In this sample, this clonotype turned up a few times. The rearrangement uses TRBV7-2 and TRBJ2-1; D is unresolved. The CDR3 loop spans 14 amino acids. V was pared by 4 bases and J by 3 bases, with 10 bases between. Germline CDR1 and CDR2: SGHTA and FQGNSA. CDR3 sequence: CASSSGVRYNEQFF. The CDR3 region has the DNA TGTGCCAGCAGCTCCGGAGTACGCTACAATGAGCAGTTCTTC. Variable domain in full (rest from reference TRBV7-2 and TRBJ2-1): GAGVSQSPSNKVTEKGKDVELRCDPISGHTALYWYRQSLGQGLEFLIYFQGNSAPDKSGLPSDRFSAERTGGSVSTLTIQRTQQEDSAVYLCASSSGVRYNEQFFGPGTRLTVL.

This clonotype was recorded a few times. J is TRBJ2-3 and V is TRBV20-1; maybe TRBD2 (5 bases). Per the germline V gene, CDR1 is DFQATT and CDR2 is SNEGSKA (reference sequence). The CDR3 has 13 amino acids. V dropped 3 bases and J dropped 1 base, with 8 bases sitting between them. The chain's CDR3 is CSARARGTDTQYF. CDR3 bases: TGCAGTGCTAGGGCGAGGGGCACAGATACGCAGTATTTT.

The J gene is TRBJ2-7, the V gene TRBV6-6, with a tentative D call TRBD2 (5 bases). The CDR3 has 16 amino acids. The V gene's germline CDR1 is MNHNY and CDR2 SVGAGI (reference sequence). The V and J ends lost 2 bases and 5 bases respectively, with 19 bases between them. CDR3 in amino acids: CASSYAAFETTDEQYF. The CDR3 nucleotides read TGTGCCAGCAGTTACGCCGCCTTCGAGACTACAGACGAGCAGTACTTC.

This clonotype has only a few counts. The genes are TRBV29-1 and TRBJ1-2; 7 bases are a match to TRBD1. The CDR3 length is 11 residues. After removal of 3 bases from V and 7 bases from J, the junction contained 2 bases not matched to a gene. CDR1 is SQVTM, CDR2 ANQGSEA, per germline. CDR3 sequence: CSVERQGGYTF. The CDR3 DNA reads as TGCAGCGTTGAGAGACAGGGTGGCTACACCTTC.

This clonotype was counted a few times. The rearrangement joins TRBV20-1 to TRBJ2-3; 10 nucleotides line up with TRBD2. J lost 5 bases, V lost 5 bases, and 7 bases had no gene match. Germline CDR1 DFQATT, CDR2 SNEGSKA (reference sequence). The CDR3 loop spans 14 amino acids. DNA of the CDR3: TGCAGTGCTGAGCGGGAGGGCCGGAAAGATACGCAGTATTTT. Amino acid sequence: CSAEREGRKDTQYF.